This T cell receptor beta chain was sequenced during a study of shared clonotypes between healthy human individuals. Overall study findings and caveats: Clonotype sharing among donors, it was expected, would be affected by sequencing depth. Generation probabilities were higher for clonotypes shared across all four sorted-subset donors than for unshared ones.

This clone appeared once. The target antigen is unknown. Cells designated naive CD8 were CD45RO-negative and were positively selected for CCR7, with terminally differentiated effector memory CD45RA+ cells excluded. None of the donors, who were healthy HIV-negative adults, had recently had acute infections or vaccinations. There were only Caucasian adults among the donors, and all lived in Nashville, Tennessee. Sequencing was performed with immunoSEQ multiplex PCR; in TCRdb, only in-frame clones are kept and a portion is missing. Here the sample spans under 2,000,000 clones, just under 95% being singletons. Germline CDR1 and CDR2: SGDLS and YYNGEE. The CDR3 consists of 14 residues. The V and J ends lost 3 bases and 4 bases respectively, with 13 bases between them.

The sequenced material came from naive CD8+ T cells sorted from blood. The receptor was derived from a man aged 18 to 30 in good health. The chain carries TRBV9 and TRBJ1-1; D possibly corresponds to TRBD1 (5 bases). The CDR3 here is CASSEEGWGTEAFF. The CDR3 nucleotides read TGTGCCAGCAGCGAGGAGGGGTGGGGCACTGAAGCTTTCTTT.